Listed here are 29 T cell receptor beta chains from one sample, sequenced in a study of cytomegalovirus exposure and HLA in healthy donors. Primers included in the PCR were 60 Vbeta and 13 Jbeta primers. This table comes from immunoSEQ multiplex PCR, and its TCRdb copy is limited to in-frame clones, with some not included. The table has 150,000 to 200,000 clones, about three quarters seen once; the top ten hold approximately 1%. The sequenced material came from PBMCs. The receptors come from a middle-aged woman in good health and CMV-seronegative.

This clone was observed a few times. This rearrangement joins TRBV18 to TRBJ1-1; no firm D call. The ends were cut back, 8 bases at V and 6 bases at J, with 10 bases in the middle. This CDR3 is built from 11 residues. Looked up from germline, CDR1 is KGHSH and CDR2 is LQKENI. The CDR3 region has the DNA TGTGCCAGCACCCGGGAGTCTGAAGCTTTCTTT. Its translation is CASTRESEAFF.

J is TRBJ2-1 and V is TRBV19; TRBD2 matches at 15 bases. The germline gives CDR1 LNHDA, CDR2 SQIVND (reference sequence). With V trimmed by 5 bases and J by 5 bases, 7 bases remained unmatched. The CDR3 has 17 residues. The CDR3 DNA follows: TGTGCCAGTAGTCGATGGACTAGCGGGAGGGCCCACAATGAGCAGTTCTTC. Its protein is CASSRWTSGRAHNEQFF.

The CDR3 region has the DNA TGTGCCAGCAGCTTAGTGCGGGGGGCTAGCTCTGGAAACACCATATATTTT. Translating it yields CASSLVRGASSGNTIYF. The genes are TRBV7-2 and TRBJ1-3, with D possibly being TRBD1 (6 bases). Germline values: CDR1 SGHTA, CDR2 FQGNSA. The germline V and J ends were trimmed by 1 base and 0 bases, with 13 bases remaining between them. The CDR3 length is 17 residues.

This clone came up once. The rearrangement links TRBV6-5 to TRBJ2-1, with D perhaps TRBD2 (6 bases). Germline CDR1 is MNHEY and CDR2 is SVGAGI. The CDR3 spans 15 residues. The V and J ends lost 3 bases and 6 bases respectively, with 15 bases between them. The CDR3, as DNA: TGTGCCAGCAGTTATTGGATAGGGACTGGCAATGAGCAGTTCTTC. Amino acid sequence: CASSYWIGTGNEQFF.

With respect to this clone: The same CDR3 also results from other DNA sequences found in this sample. This sequence joins TRBV19 and TRBJ1-2; D gene uncertain. The CDR3 has 13 amino acids. V lost 1 base, J lost 2 bases, and 5 bases lay in between. Germline loops: CDR1 LNHDA, CDR2 SQIVND (reference sequence). CDR3 in amino acids: CASSIAVNYGYTF. CDR3 DNA: TGTGCCAGTAGTATAGCGGTGAACTATGGCTACACCTTC.

The sample holds one count of this clone. The chain combines TRBV5-1 with TRBJ2-7; 7 bases are shared with TRBD1. The ends lost 3 bases at V and 6 bases at J; junction bases unmatched: 12. Germline V gene lookup returns CDR1 SGHRS and CDR2 YFSETQ. The CDR3 loop spans 15 amino acids. The CDR3 bases are TGCGCCAGCAGCTGGGCCCCTACAGGGGATGGCGAGCAGTACTTC. This codes for CASSWAPTGDGEQYF.

The rearrangement joins TRBV2 to TRBJ2-3, with 8 bases lining up with TRBD2. The CDR3 is 17 amino acids. V gave up 6 bases and J gave up 0 bases; unmatched junction bases: 11. Germline CDR1 and CDR2: SNHLY and FYNNEI. CDR3 coding DNA: TGTGCCAGCAGGCGGACTACTAGCGGAGCTAGCACAGATACGCAGTATTTT. Translation: CASRRTTSGASTDTQYF.

The CDR3 sequence is CASRSGGTDTQYF. CDR3 nucleotides: TGTGCCAGTAGATCAGGGGGCACAGATACGCAGTATTTT. The chain employs TRBV19 and TRBJ2-3; perhaps TRBD1 as D (6 bases). The CDR3 is 13 amino acids. Trimming removed 6 bases from V and 1 base from J, with 8 bases in between. Germline CDR1 LNHDA, CDR2 SQIVND (reference sequence).

The chain employs TRBV5-1 and TRBJ2-7; D ambiguous. Per germline, CDR1 SGHRS and CDR2 YFSETQ. V lost 8 bases to trimming and J lost 2 bases, with 17 bases between them. This CDR3 spans 14 amino acids. The DNA for the CDR3 is TGCGCCAGTTGCCCTCATAATCCAGCCTACGAGCAGTACTTC. Protein: CASCPHNPAYEQYF.

The chain employs TRBV30 and TRBJ1-6; the match to TRBD1 covers 9 bases. The CDR3 length is 14 residues. Per the germline V gene, CDR1 is GTSNPN and CDR2 is SVGIG (reference sequence). Trimming removed 1 base from V and 9 bases from J; junction bases left unmatched: 4. In DNA form, the CDR3 reads TGTGCCTGGAGTGCCGGGACAGGGTTTTCACCCCTCCACTTT. It codes for CAWSAGTGFSPLHF.

This chain connects TRBV7-2 to TRBJ2-3; TRBD2 agrees at 16 bases. Germline V CDR1 and CDR2: SGHTA, FQGNSA. The CDR3 has 15 residues. J was trimmed by 7 bases and V by 5 bases; bases with no gene match: 3. DNA of the CDR3: TGTGCCAGCAGCCAGGGACTAGCGGGAGGGAATACGCAGTATTTT. This codes for CASSQGLAGGNTQYF.

The chain uses TRBV7-3 and TRBJ1-3; the match to TRBD1 covers 7 bases. This CDR3 spans 16 amino acids. Germline V gene lookup returns CDR1 SGHTA and CDR2 FQGTGA. V was pared by 5 bases and J by 0 bases, with 7 bases of the junction left unmatched. In nucleotides, the CDR3 is TGTGCCAGCAGCCTTAGGACAGGCTTCTCTGGAAACACCATATATTTT. Encoded protein: CASSLRTGFSGNTIYF.

This clone has a handful of counts. This sequence joins TRBV15 and TRBJ2-1; 10 nucleotides match TRBD1. V lost 5 bases to trimming and J lost 0 bases; unmatched junction nucleotides: 10. This CDR3 is built from 18 residues. Germline V CDR1 and CDR2: LNHNV, YYDKDF (reference sequence). CDR3 protein: CATSRDRGGLVSYNEQFF. The CDR3, as DNA: TGTGCCACCAGCCGGGACAGGGGAGGGCTAGTCTCCTACAATGAGCAGTTCTTC. Drawing the rest from reference TRBV15 and TRBJ2-1, the complete variable domain is DAMVIQNPRYQVTQFGKPVTLSCSQTLNHNVMYWYQQKSSQAPKLLFHYYDKDFNNEADTPDNFQSRRPNTSFCFLDIRSPGLGDTAMYLCATSRDRGGLVSYNEQFFGPGTRLTVL.

The rearrangement joins TRBV19 to TRBJ2-1, with D maybe TRBD2 (6 bases). The germline V gene encodes CDR1 LNHDA and CDR2 SQIVND (reference sequence). The V and J ends lost 6 bases and 0 bases respectively, with 9 bases between them. This CDR3 has 14 amino acids. The CDR3: CASSYGSSYNEQFF. CDR3 sequence (DNA): TGTGCCAGTAGCTACGGGAGCTCCTACAATGAGCAGTTCTTC.

The V gene is TRBV7-9, the J gene TRBJ2-7; D remains ambiguous. Germline V gene lookup returns CDR1 SEHNR and CDR2 FQNEAQ (reference sequence). The ends were cut back, 5 bases at V and 5 bases at J, with 10 bases in the middle. The CDR3 covers 12 residues. The CDR3 here is CASSLESHEQYF. The CDR3, as DNA: TGTGCCAGCAGCCTGGAGTCCCACGAGCAGTACTTC. Complete variable domain (other parts from reference TRBV7-9 and TRBJ2-7): DTGVSQNPRHKITKRGQNVTFRCDPISEHNRLYWYRQTLGQGPEFLTYFQNEAQLEKSRLLSDRFSAERPKGSFSTLEIQRTEQGDSAMYLCASSLESHEQYFGPGTRLTVT.

Only one count was recorded for this clone. CDR3 amino acids: CASTLEGLGANVLTF. The DNA for the CDR3 is TGTGCCAGTACCCTAGAGGGTCTTGGGGCCAACGTCCTGACTTTC. The gene calls are TRBV19 and TRBJ2-6; tentatively, D is TRBD2 (5 bases). Germline loops: CDR1 LNHDA, CDR2 SQIVND (reference sequence). CDR3 length: 15 amino acids. The V end lost 7 bases, the J end lost 3 bases, and 13 bases lay between the germline ends. Full variable domain (missing parts from reference TRBV19 and TRBJ2-6): DGGITQSPKYLFRKEGQNVTLSCEQNLNHDAMYWYRQDPGQGLRLIYYSQIVNDFQKGDIAEGYSVSREKKESFPLTVTSAQKNPTAFYLCASTLEGLGANVLTFGAGSRLTVL.

The V gene is TRBV7-3, the J gene TRBJ1-1, with a possible D match to TRBD1 (6 bases). V was trimmed by 5 bases and J by 4 bases, leaving 20 bases between them. Germline CDR1 reads SGHTA; CDR2 reads FQGTGA. CDR3 length: 16 amino acids. The DNA for the CDR3 is TGTGCCAGCAGCCAAAACCCCCGGGGGGCAAGCACTGAAGCTTTCTTT. This translates into CASSQNPRGASTEAFF.

This chain links TRBV2 with TRBJ2-1; 10 bases fit TRBD1. This CDR3 is built from 13 residues. The germline V gene has CDR1 SNHLY and CDR2 FYNNEI. After removal of 6 bases from V and 9 bases from J, the junction contained 5 bases not matched to a gene. The DNA for the CDR3 is TGTGCCAGCAGCCGACAGGGGGCGAGTGAGCAGTTCTTC. It is translated as CASSRQGASEQFF.

A few counts support this clone. This chain joins TRBV14 and TRBJ2-7, with 10 bases lining up with TRBD2. The germline V gene has CDR1 SGHDN and CDR2 FVKESK. The ends lost 0 bases at V and 4 bases at J; junction bases unmatched: 12. The CDR3 has 18 amino acids. CDR3 bases: TGTGCCAGCAGCCAAGAGAGTTTGGCTAGCGGGAGTCGGTACGAGCAGTACTTC. Amino acid sequence: CASSQESLASGSRYEQYF.

V usage is TRBV7-6 and J usage is TRBJ2-3; the match to TRBD2 covers 7 bases. With 1 base clipped from V and 2 bases from J, the junction kept 3 bases outside the gene matches. This CDR3 spans 15 amino acids. Germline V gene sequence: CDR1 SGHVS, CDR2 FNYEAQ. CDR3 in DNA: TGTGCCAGCAGCTTAGGGGACTATTTCACAGATACGCAGTATTTT. It yields the protein CASSLGDYFTDTQYF.

The chain joins TRBV19 to TRBJ1-4; D perhaps matches TRBD1 (5 bases). The germline V gene encodes CDR1 LNHDA and CDR2 SQIVND (reference sequence). This CDR3 contains 15 residues. Deletions cut 3 bases from V and 5 bases from J, with 13 bases between. In DNA, the CDR3 is TGTGCCAGTAGTATGGGGCAGGGTGGGAATGAAAAACTGTTTTTT. Residues: CASSMGQGGNEKLFF.

The chain is built from TRBV5-4 and TRBJ1-4, with D unclear. CDR3 length: 15 amino acids. CDR1 and CDR2 (germline): SGHNT, YYREEE (reference sequence). The V end was cut by 0 bases, the J end by 6 bases, with 12 bases between. The CDR3 DNA follows: TGTGCCAGCAGCTTGGGTCCAGGATTGGATGAAAAACTGTTTTTT. Its translation is CASSLGPGLDEKLFF.

V gene TRBV18 combines with J gene TRBJ2-3; no definite D call. CDR3 size: 14 residues. Germline V gene sequence: CDR1 KGHSH, CDR2 LQKENI. V lost 4 bases to trimming and J lost 2 bases, with 10 bases between them. CDR3 sequence reads: CASSRILNTDTQYF. CDR3 coding DNA: TGTGCCAGCTCACGTATACTAAACACAGATACGCAGTATTTT.

The DNA of the CDR3 is TGTGCCAGCAGCTTATCTAGCGCCAATGAGCAGTTCTTC. This codes for CASSLSSANEQFF. V usage is TRBV7-3 and J usage is TRBJ2-1, with a weak D call TRBD2 (6 bases). CDR3 size: 13 residues. The V end lost 2 bases, the J end lost 6 bases, and 8 bases lay between the germline ends. The germline CDR1 and CDR2 sequences are SGHTA and FQGTGA.

The chain recombines TRBV5-4 with TRBJ2-1; D unclear. The CDR3 is 15 amino acids. Per the germline V gene, CDR1 is SGHNT and CDR2 is YYREEE (reference sequence). For the CDR3, the DNA is TGTGCAACCGAAGGAAGCTGGAGCTCCTACAATGAGCAGTTCTTC. It specifies CATEGSWSSYNEQFF.

The rearrangement joins TRBV27 to TRBJ2-1; D gene uncertain. V dropped 8 bases and J dropped 1 base, with 3 bases sitting between them. From germline, CDR1 is MNHEY and CDR2 SMNVEV (reference sequence). The CDR3 spans 11 residues. The CDR3, as DNA: TGTGCCAGCCGTTCCTACAATGAGCAGTTCTTC. Its translation is CASRSYNEQFF.

This chain links TRBV6-5 with TRBJ2-7; the D gene is possibly TRBD2 (6 bases). CDR1 is MNHEY and CDR2 is SVGAGI in the germline V gene. The CDR3 spans 14 residues. Trimming took 6 bases from V and 3 from J, leaving 15 bases between them. CDR3 loop: CASRTPGLSYEQYF. The CDR3, as DNA: TGTGCCAGCAGAACTCCGGGACTCAGCTACGAGCAGTACTTC.

A word on this clone: Other DNA sequences within the sample encode an identical CDR3. The chain carries TRBV19 and TRBJ1-1; D might be TRBD1 (5 bases). V was cut by 1 base and J by 4 bases, with 10 bases left in between. The CDR3 is 14 residues long. Germline values: CDR1 LNHDA, CDR2 SQIVND (reference sequence). The CDR3 here is CASSIGGGGTEAFF. CDR3 nucleotide sequence: TGTGCCAGTAGTATAGGAGGCGGGGGCACTGAAGCTTTCTTT.

This clone was seen once. The CDR3 DNA reads as TGCGCCAGCAGCCAAGAGGGAGGTCATAGCAATCAGCCCCAGCATTTT. It encodes CASSQEGGHSNQPQHF. The chain couples TRBV4-1 to TRBJ1-5; D not certain. With 0 bases removed from V and 0 bases from J, the gap between germline ends came to 9 bases. The CDR3 covers 16 residues. Germline V lookup: CDR1 MGHRA, CDR2 YSYEKL.